The 18 T cell receptor beta chains given below trace back to one sample, sequenced in a study of monozygotic twins with inflammatory bowel disease. TCRdb re-called the 5' RACE reads and gives one entry per CDR3 protein, without DNA. The sample includes nearly 450,000 distinct CDR3 sequences. The sequencing sample was made of blood. The origin of the receptors is a human donor with ulcerative colitis or Crohn's disease, or a healthy co-twin of an affected twin (not recorded which).

The chain couples TRBV12-3 or TRBV12-4 to TRBJ1-6; checking the TCRdb D call of TRBD1 is not possible without DNA. The CDR3 spans 12 residues. This CDR3 is CASRGQGSPLHF.

The rearrangement joins TRBV10-3 to TRBJ2-7. The CDR3 runs to 15 residues. Germline assignment: CDR1 ENHRY and CDR2 SYGVKD. CDR3 sequence: CAISEERQGPYEQYF.

The chain uses TRBV6-6 and TRBJ2-7; TCRdb names TRBD2, which stays unverified in the absence of DNA. The germline CDR1 and CDR2 sequences are MNHNY and SVGAGI (reference sequence). CDR3 size: 14 residues. Here the CDR3 reads CASRARGASPEQYF.

This chain connects TRBV10-3 to TRBJ1-1; the D call of TRBD1 rests on TCRdb alone, since no DNA is present to check it. CDR1 and CDR2 (germline): ENHRY, SYGVKD. The CDR3 is 15 amino acids. CDR3 loop: CAISEDRVRNTEAFF.

The chain employs TRBV10-3 and TRBJ1-1. Germline CDR1 and CDR2: ENHRY and SYGVKD. The CDR3 is 12 residues long. This CDR3 reads CAISRMNTEAFF.

V usage is TRBV3-1 and J usage is TRBJ2-4; the TCRdb call, TRBD1, lacks DNA for checking. This CDR3 contains 14 residues. Germline assignment: CDR1 LGHDT and CDR2 YNNKEL (reference sequence). CDR3 loop: CASSPGTGQNIQYF.

The rearrangement links TRBV5-1 to TRBJ2-7; with no DNA, the TCRdb D assignment of TRBD1 cannot be verified. The CDR3 extends over 15 amino acids. Per the germline V gene, CDR1 is SGHRS and CDR2 is YFSETQ. The CDR3 region is CASSLDGTVSYEQYF.

V is TRBV6-2 or TRBV6-3 and J is TRBJ2-6. This CDR3 has 15 residues. The germline gives CDR1 MNHEY, CDR2 SVGEGT. CDR3: CASSPEGSGANVLTF.

V usage is TRBV18 and J usage is TRBJ2-7; with no DNA, the TCRdb D assignment of TRBD1 cannot be verified. This CDR3 comprises 15 residues. In germline, CDR1 is KGHSH, CDR2 LQKENI. CDR3 residues: CASSPPRDSPYEQYF.

The rearrangement joins TRBV11-2 to TRBJ2-5; TCRdb names TRBD1, which stays unverified in the absence of DNA. The V gene's germline CDR1 is SGHAT and CDR2 FQNNGV. This CDR3 contains 14 residues. The CDR3 protein is CASRPRAGAETQYF.

This chain links TRBV5-1 with TRBJ2-1. The CDR3 runs to 14 residues. Looked up from germline, CDR1 is SGHRS and CDR2 is YFSETQ. The CDR3: CASSLASAGNEQFF.

The rearrangement joins TRBV18 to TRBJ2-5; without DNA, the TCRdb call of TRBD2 cannot be checked. The CDR3 extends over 16 amino acids. Per germline, CDR1 KGHSH and CDR2 LQKENI. CDR3 residues: CASSPGSGAQQETQYF. The variable domain in full, with the rest retrieved from reference TRBV18 and TRBJ2-5, is NAGVMQNPRHLVRRRGQEARLRCSPMKGHSHVYWYRQLPEEGLKFMVYLQKENIIDESGMPKERFSAEFPKEGPSILRIQQVVRGDSAAYFCASSPGSGAQQETQYFGPGTRLLVL.

J is TRBJ1-5 and V is TRBV19. Germline values: CDR1 LNHDA, CDR2 SQIVND (reference sequence). The CDR3 contains 16 residues. The chain's CDR3 is CASRGEGTGMRQPQHF.

The chain has TRBV24-1 and TRBJ2-3; TCRdb outputs TRBD2, but without DNA this stays unchecked. Germline CDR1 is KGHDR and CDR2 is SFDVKD. This CDR3 is built from 16 residues. This CDR3 is CATSGSSGGATDTQYF.

The rearrangement joins TRBV5-1 to TRBJ1-4; the D call from TCRdb, TRBD1, cannot be confirmed without DNA. The germline V gene encodes CDR1 SGHRS and CDR2 YFSETQ. The CDR3 totals 14 residues. CDR3 in amino acids: CASRNSGHPEKLFF. The full variable domain, with the rest looked up from reference TRBV5-1 and TRBJ1-4, is KAGVTQTPRYLIKTRGQQVTLSCSPISGHRSVSWYQQTPGQGLQFLFEYFSETQRNKGNFPGRFSGRQFSNSRSEMNVSTLELGDSALYLCASRNSGHPEKLFFGSGTQLSVL.

The chain employs TRBV5-4 and TRBJ1-6; the D call from TCRdb, TRBD1, cannot be confirmed without DNA. In germline, CDR1 is SGHNT, CDR2 YYREEE (reference sequence). The CDR3 consists of 15 residues. CDR3: CASSLGGIGASPLHF.

The CDR3 sequence is CASGVDSQIEQFF. The V call is TRBV12-5, the J call TRBJ2-1. Germline V gives CDR1 LGHNT, CDR2 FRNRAP. This CDR3 spans 13 amino acids.

The chain uses TRBV5-1 and TRBJ2-2. The germline gives CDR1 SGHRS, CDR2 YFSETQ. CDR3 length: 14 residues. CDR3 protein: CASSFDGDTGELFF.